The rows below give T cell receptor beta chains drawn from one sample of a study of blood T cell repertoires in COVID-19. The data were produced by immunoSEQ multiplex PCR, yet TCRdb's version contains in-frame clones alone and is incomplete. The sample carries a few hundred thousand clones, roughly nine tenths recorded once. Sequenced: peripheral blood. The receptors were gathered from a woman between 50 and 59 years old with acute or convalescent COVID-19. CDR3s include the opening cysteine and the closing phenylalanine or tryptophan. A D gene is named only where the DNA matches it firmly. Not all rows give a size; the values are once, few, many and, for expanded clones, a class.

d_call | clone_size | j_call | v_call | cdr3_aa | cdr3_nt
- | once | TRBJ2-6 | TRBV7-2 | CASSPGQSAPGANVLTF | TGTGCCAGCAGCCCCGGACAGTCTGCTCCTGGGGCCAACGTCCTGACTTTC
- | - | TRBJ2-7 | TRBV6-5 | CASRRDPKAYEQYF | TGTGCCAGCAGGCGGGACCCTAAAGCATACGAGCAGTACTTC
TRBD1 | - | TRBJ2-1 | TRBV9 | CASSVDRGPNNEQFF | TGTGCCAGCAGCGTAGACAGGGGGCCTAACAATGAGCAGTTCTTC
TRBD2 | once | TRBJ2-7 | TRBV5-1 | CASSFGPAGVKYEQYF | TGCGCCAGCAGCTTTGGCCCAGCGGGGGTCAAATACGAGCAGTACTTC
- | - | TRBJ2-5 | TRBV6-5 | CASKSPGKETQYF | TGTGCCAGCAAGTCTCCGGGGAAGGAGACCCAGTACTTC
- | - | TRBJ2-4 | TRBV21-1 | CASSKAQTPPSGEAKNIQYF | TGTGCCAGCAGCAAAGCCCAAACCCCTCCCAGCGGGGAGGCCAAAAACATTCAGTACTTC
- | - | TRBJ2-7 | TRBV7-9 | CASSPDTYEQYF | TGTGCCAGCAGCCCCGACACCTACGAGCAGTACTTC
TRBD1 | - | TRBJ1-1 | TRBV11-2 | CASSAKGAIEAFF | TGTGCCAGCAGCGCCAAGGGGGCAATTGAAGCTTTCTTT
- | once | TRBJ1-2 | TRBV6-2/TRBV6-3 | CASSYLGGIYTF | TGTGCCAGCAGTTACCTGGGGGGAATCTACACCTTC
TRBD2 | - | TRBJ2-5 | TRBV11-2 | CASSLAERGLETQYF | TGTGCCAGCAGCTTAGCCGAGCGGGGGCTGGAGACCCAGTACTTC
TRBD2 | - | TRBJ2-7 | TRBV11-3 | CASSVYRTSGYEQYF | TGTGCCAGCAGCGTATATCGGACTAGCGGTTACGAGCAGTACTTC
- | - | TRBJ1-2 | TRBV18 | CASSRGQTTLNYGYTF | TGTGCCAGCTCCCGAGGGCAGACGACCTTAAACTATGGCTACACCTTC
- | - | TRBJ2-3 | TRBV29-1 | CSLRTFTDTQYF | TGCAGCCTTAGAACCTTCACTGATACGCAGTATTTT
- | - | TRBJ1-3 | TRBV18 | CASSPAQISGNTIYF | TGTGCCAGCTCACCAGCACAAATTTCTGGAAACACCATATATTTT
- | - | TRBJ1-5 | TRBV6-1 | CASSWGGNQPQHF | TGTGCCAGCAGTTGGGGAGGAAATCAGCCCCAGCATTTT
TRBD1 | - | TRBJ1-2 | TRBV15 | CATSRADRGVSYGYTF | TGTGCCACCAGCAGAGCGGACAGGGGGGTATCCTATGGCTACACCTTC
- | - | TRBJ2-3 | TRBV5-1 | CASSLEPDTQYF | TGCGCCAGCAGCTTGGAGCCGGATACGCAGTATTTT
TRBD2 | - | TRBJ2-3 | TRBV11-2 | CASTRSGAYTDTQYF | TGTGCCAGCACCCGTAGCGGGGCCTACACAGATACGCAGTATTTT
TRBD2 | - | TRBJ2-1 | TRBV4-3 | CASSQDPVTSGTSSYNEQFF | TGCGCCAGCAGCCAGGACCCGGTAACTAGCGGCACTAGCTCCTACAATGAGCAGTTCTTC
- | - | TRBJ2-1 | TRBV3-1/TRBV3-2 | CASGSGRPYNEQFF | TGTGCCAGCGGGTCAGGGCGACCTTACAATGAGCAGTTCTTC
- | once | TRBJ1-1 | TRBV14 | CASSRGQLNTEAFF | TGTGCCAGCAGCCGCGGACAGTTGAACACTGAAGCTTTCTTT
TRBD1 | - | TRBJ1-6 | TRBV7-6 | CASSPGQAYNSPLHF | TGTGCCAGCAGCCCTGGACAGGCATATAATTCACCCCTCCACTTT
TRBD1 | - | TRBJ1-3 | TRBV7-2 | CASSPNRGFGNTIYF | TGTGCCAGCAGCCCCAACAGGGGTTTTGGAAACACCATATATTTT
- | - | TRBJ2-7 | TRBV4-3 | CASSQETGDWPYEQYF | TGCGCCAGCAGCCAAGAGACAGGAGATTGGCCCTACGAGCAGTACTTC
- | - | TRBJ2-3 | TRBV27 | CASSFYGADTQYF | TGTGCCAGCAGTTTTTATGGTGCGGATACGCAGTATTTT
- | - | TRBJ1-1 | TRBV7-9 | CASSLYTTTEAFF | TGTGCCAGCAGTCTTTATACAACCACTGAAGCTTTCTTT